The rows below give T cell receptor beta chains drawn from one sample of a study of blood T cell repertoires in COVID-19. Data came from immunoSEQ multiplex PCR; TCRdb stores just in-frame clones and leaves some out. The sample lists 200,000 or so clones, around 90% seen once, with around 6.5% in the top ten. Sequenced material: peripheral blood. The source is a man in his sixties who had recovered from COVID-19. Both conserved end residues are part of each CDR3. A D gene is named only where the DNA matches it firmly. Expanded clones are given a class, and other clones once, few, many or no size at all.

DNA: TGTGCCAGCAGCGTTAGCGGGGAGTCGGGTACGCAGTATTTT
CDR3: CASSVSGESGTQYF
V: TRBV9
J: TRBJ2-3
D: TRBD2
size: .

DNA: TGCAGTGCTAGTATGACAGGGTTATCCTATAATTCACCCCTCCACTTT
CDR3: CSASMTGLSYNSPLHF
V: TRBV20-1
J: TRBJ1-6
D: TRBD1
size: .

DNA: TGTGCCAGCAGGACTAGCGGGGCCTACGAGCAGTACTTC
CDR3: CASRTSGAYEQYF
V: TRBV27
J: TRBJ2-7
D: TRBD2
size: .

DNA: TGTGCCAGCACCGGAACTAGCGCGAACACCGGGGAGCTGTTTTTT
CDR3: CASTGTSANTGELFF
V: TRBV2
J: TRBJ2-2
D: TRBD2
size: .

DNA: TGTGCCAGCATTAGGACAGGGGGGAATACGCAGTATTTT
CDR3: CASIRTGGNTQYF
V: TRBV2
J: TRBJ2-3
D: TRBD1
size: .

DNA: TGTGCCAGCAGTCTCGGGACAGGGAAAAATGGCTACACCTTC
CDR3: CASSLGTGKNGYTF
V: TRBV27
J: TRBJ1-2
D: TRBD1
size: .

DNA: TGTGCCAGCAGCTTACCAGGGGTAGGGTACACTGAAGCTTTCTTT
CDR3: CASSLPGVGYTEAFF
V: TRBV11-2
J: TRBJ1-1
D: .
size: .

DNA: TGTGCCAGCAGCGACGACAGGGGGACCAGCGGGAAAGACTACAATGAGCAGTTCTTC
CDR3: CASSDDRGTSGKDYNEQFF
V: TRBV28
J: TRBJ2-1
D: TRBD1
size: .

DNA: TGTGCCAGCAGCGACCCGGGACTAGGTAATCACGGTGAGCAGTTCTTC
CDR3: CASSDPGLGNHGEQFF
V: TRBV7-3
J: TRBJ2-1
D: TRBD2
size: .

DNA: TGTGCCAGCAGCTTAAACAGGGGGCCCTCCTACGAGCAGTACTTC
CDR3: CASSLNRGPSYEQYF
V: TRBV7-3
J: TRBJ2-7
D: TRBD1
size: .

DNA: TGCGCCAGCAGCGCCGCGGCAGATACGCAGTATTTT
CDR3: CASSAAADTQYF
V: TRBV5-1
J: TRBJ2-3
D: .
size: .

DNA: TGTGCCAGCAGCGTACACGGGACACAGAACACTGAAGCTTTCTTT
CDR3: CASSVHGTQNTEAFF
V: TRBV9
J: TRBJ1-1
D: .
size: .

DNA: TGTGCCAGCAGCAAAGCCGGGACACACGGCTACACCTTC
CDR3: CASSKAGTHGYTF
V: TRBV21-1
J: TRBJ1-2
D: .
size: .

DNA: TGTGCCAGTAGTGCCCGCGGAATGGTCCCCGGGGAGCTGTTTTTT
CDR3: CASSARGMVPGELFF
V: TRBV19
J: TRBJ2-2
D: .
size: .

DNA: TGTGCCAGCAGCTTTGGCTCAACCCGCTATGGCTACACCTTC
CDR3: CASSFGSTRYGYTF
V: TRBV5-4
J: TRBJ1-2
D: .
size: .

DNA: TGTGCCAGCAGCACCGGGACAGGGGCATACAATGAGCAGTTCTTC
CDR3: CASSTGTGAYNEQFF
V: TRBV3-1/TRBV3-2
J: TRBJ2-1
D: TRBD1
size: .

DNA: TGTGCCAGTAGTATCAGGGACAGGGCCTACGAGCAGTACTTC
CDR3: CASSIRDRAYEQYF
V: TRBV19
J: TRBJ2-7
D: TRBD1
size: .

DNA: TGTGCCGCATCTAGGGCCCAGCGGGCTTTCTTT
CDR3: CAASRAQRAFF
V: TRBV28
J: TRBJ1-1
D: .
size: .

DNA: TGCGCCAGCAGCTTGGCCGTTGCGGGGGGGCTCTACGAGCAGTACTTC
CDR3: CASSLAVAGGLYEQYF
V: TRBV5-1
J: TRBJ2-7
D: TRBD2
size: .

DNA: TGTGCCAGCAGTGAACAGGGGCGCACCAGTGGAAACACCATATATTTT
CDR3: CASSEQGRTSGNTIYF
V: TRBV2
J: TRBJ1-3
D: .
size: few

DNA: TGTGCCAGCAGCCCCGGGAGGGCCCCGGCCCAGTACTTC
CDR3: CASSPGRAPAQYF
V: TRBV28
J: TRBJ2-5
D: TRBD2
size: few

DNA: TGTGCCAGTAGTATGGATGGGGGCGGGTACGAGCAGTACTTC
CDR3: CASSMDGGGYEQYF
V: TRBV19
J: TRBJ2-7
D: .
size: .

DNA: TGTGCCAGCAGCCTTCGGGACAGCAACTACGAGCAGTACTTC
CDR3: CASSLRDSNYEQYF
V: TRBV27
J: TRBJ2-7
D: TRBD1
size: .

DNA: TGTGCCAGCAGCCTAGGGGGCACAGATACGCAGTATTTT
CDR3: CASSLGGTDTQYF
V: TRBV6-6
J: TRBJ2-3
D: .
size: .

DNA: TGTGCCAGCAGCCAAAGGGGAACAGCGAGCTCTGGAAACACCATATATTTT
CDR3: CASSQRGTASSGNTIYF
V: TRBV2
J: TRBJ1-3
D: .
size: .

DNA: TGTGCCAGCAGAGGGAGAGGTTACGCCTATGGCTACACCTTC
CDR3: CASRGRGYAYGYTF
V: TRBV27
J: TRBJ1-2
D: .
size: .

DNA: TGTGCCAGCAGCTCGGGACAACCGATCTACAATGAGCAGTTCTTC
CDR3: CASSSGQPIYNEQFF
V: TRBV7-3
J: TRBJ2-1
D: .
size: .

DNA: TGTGCCAGTACCCCGGGATCTGGGGCCAACGTCCTGACTTTC
CDR3: CASTPGSGANVLTF
V: TRBV19
J: TRBJ2-6
D: .
size: .

DNA: TGTGCCAGCAGTTCCGGGGTCGGGGGGACTGAAGCTTTCTTT
CDR3: CASSSGVGGTEAFF
V: TRBV27
J: TRBJ1-1
D: .
size: .

DNA: TGTGCCAGCAGCTTAATAGCGGGAGGATGGAATGAGCAGTTCTTC
CDR3: CASSLIAGGWNEQFF
V: TRBV7-2
J: TRBJ2-1
D: TRBD2
size: .

DNA: TGTGCCAGCCGGACTAGCGGTGCCTACGAGCAGTACTTC
CDR3: CASRTSGAYEQYF
V: TRBV6-5
J: TRBJ2-7
D: TRBD2
size: .

DNA: TGTGCCAGCAGCCAACAGGGGGCTACTAATGAAAAACTGTTTTTT
CDR3: CASSQQGATNEKLFF
V: TRBV9
J: TRBJ1-4
D: TRBD1
size: .

DNA: TGTGCCAGCAGCAGAGGGACGTGGACTAGCGGGAATAGGAATGAGCAGTTCTTC
CDR3: CASSRGTWTSGNRNEQFF
V: TRBV7-9
J: TRBJ2-1
D: TRBD2
size: .